This T cell receptor (beta chain) derives from a study of a mutant IDH1 vaccine in newly diagnosed glioma. About the study: Standard pretreatment was either radiotherapy, temozolomide, or, for most, radiochemotherapy with temozolomide.

Data came from immunoSEQ multiplex PCR; TCRdb stores just in-frame clones and leaves some out. Of about 98,000 clones in the sample, roughly 89% are singletons; the top ten hold around 0.6%. The germline CDR1 and CDR2 sequences are SGHAT and FQNNGV. The CDR3 is made up of 14 amino acids. V was clipped by 5 bases and J by 4 bases, with 14 bases between them. Time point specified: baseline, week 1 (first vaccination visit). The treatment: pre-vaccination baseline after standard-of-care therapy. This TCR came from a woman aged 50 to 60 with glioma. Here the sequenced sample was PBMCs, taken from a glioma patient treated with radiotherapy, temozolomide or both. The gene calls are TRBV11-2 and TRBJ1-1, with D uncertain. This CDR3 is CASSPTRVGTEAFF. In DNA, the CDR3 is TGTGCCAGCAGCCCTACACGGGTGGGCACTGAAGCTTTCTTT.